These 11 T cell receptor beta chains were all obtained from the same sample, sequenced in a study of cytomegalovirus exposure and HLA in healthy donors. Researchers ran the PCR with 60 Vbeta and 13 Jbeta primers. Clones were sequenced by immunoSEQ multiplex PCR, and TCRdb holds only the in-frame ones, with some missing. The table lists around 150,000 clones, around 73% of them singletons, with approximately 15% in the top ten. Sequenced material: PBMCs. The receptors derive from a human donor in good health.

V usage is TRBV4-2 and J usage is TRBJ2-2, with D possibly being TRBD2 (7 bases). The CDR3 is 18 amino acids. Trimming left V 0 bases short and J 1 base short, with 15 bases between. Germline lookup yields CDR1 LGHNA and CDR2 YNFKEQ. The CDR3 spells CASSQDEGGGRNTGELFF. In nucleotides, the CDR3 is TGTGCCAGCAGCCAAGATGAGGGCGGGGGCCGGAACACCGGGGAGCTGTTTTTT.

The J gene is TRBJ2-5, the V gene TRBV2; TRBD2 agrees at 10 bases. This CDR3 comprises 17 residues. Germline trimming cut 4 bases from V and 5 bases from J; bases unmatched to any gene: 13. The germline gives CDR1 SNHLY, CDR2 FYNNEI. The CDR3 bases are TGTGCCAGCAGTGTTCTAGCGGGAGTGGTTTGGGGGGAGACCCAGTACTTC. This encodes CASSVLAGVVWGETQYF.

The chain couples TRBV5-1 to TRBJ2-1; the match to TRBD2 covers 14 bases. Germline trimming cut 4 bases from V and 9 bases from J; bases unmatched to any gene: 12. This CDR3 region has 17 residues. The germline V gene has CDR1 SGHRS and CDR2 YFSETQ. Here the CDR3 DNA reads TGCGCCAGCAGCGGAACACCGACCGGGACTAGCGGGAGTGAGCAGTTCTTC. It is translated as CASSGTPTGTSGSEQFF.

This chain joins TRBV6-5 and TRBJ1-1, with no clear D. The V and J ends lost 7 bases and 6 bases respectively, with 9 bases between them. The CDR3 is 11 residues long. Germline loops: CDR1 MNHEY, CDR2 SVGAGI. The CDR3: CASTPSAEAFF. The CDR3 DNA follows: TGTGCCAGCACCCCTAGCGCTGAAGCTTTCTTT.

V usage is TRBV6-5 and J usage is TRBJ2-2; 10 bases match TRBD2. With 0 bases clipped from V and 6 bases from J, the junction kept 1 base outside the gene matches. There are 15 residues in the CDR3. Germline V gene lookup returns CDR1 MNHEY and CDR2 SVGAGI. CDR3 sequence reads: CASSYSAGGSGELFF. Here the CDR3 DNA reads TGTGCCAGCAGTTACTCAGCGGGAGGGTCCGGGGAGCTGTTTTTT.

The V gene is TRBV30, the J gene TRBJ2-3; 7 bases map to TRBD2. The CDR3 runs to 14 residues. Germline V lookup: CDR1 GTSNPN, CDR2 SVGIG (reference sequence). J was trimmed by 3 bases and V by 1 base; bases with no gene match: 4. The CDR3 loop reads CAWSERDWTDTQYF. The CDR3 coding sequence is TGTGCCTGGAGTGAGCGGGATTGGACAGATACGCAGTATTTT.

V gene TRBV6-1 combines with J gene TRBJ2-7, with D possibly being TRBD2 (5 bases). The CDR3 spans 14 residues. V was trimmed by 11 bases and J by 7 bases, leaving 24 bases between them. Germline assignment: CDR1 MNHNS and CDR2 SASEGT. The CDR3 DNA reads TGTGCCTTCTCGCCCGGCTCCTTCGGGGAGGAGCAGTACTTC. It translates to CAFSPGSFGEEQYF.

The V call is TRBV28, the J call TRBJ2-3; TRBD2 aligns across 13 bases. Trimming removed 3 bases from V and 4 bases from J; junction bases left unmatched: 1. Per germline, CDR1 MDHEN and CDR2 SYDVKM. The CDR3 length is 15 residues. The CDR3 loop reads CASSLGTSGADTQYF. CDR3 DNA: TGTGCCAGCAGTTTGGGGACTAGCGGGGCAGATACGCAGTATTTT.

The genes are TRBV7-6 and TRBJ2-7, with TRBD2 matching 9 bases. The germline V gene has CDR1 SGHVS and CDR2 FNYEAQ. V was pared by 1 base and J by 3 bases, with 4 bases of the junction left unmatched. The CDR3 covers 15 residues. CDR3 sequence reads: CASSLGASGVYEQYF. Written as DNA, the CDR3 is TGTGCCAGCAGCTTAGGGGCTAGCGGGGTCTACGAGCAGTACTTC. Full variable domain (rest looked up from reference TRBV7-6 and TRBJ2-7): GAGVSQSPRYKVTKRGQDVALRCDPISGHVSLYWYRQALGQGPEFLTYFNYEAQQDKSGLPNDRFSAERPEGSISTLTIQRTEQRDSAMYRCASSLGASGVYEQYFGPGTRLTVT.

This clone was recorded a few times. The V call is TRBV5-1, the J call TRBJ2-3; a possible D gene is TRBD1 (5 bases). V lost 4 bases and J lost 5, with 17 bases in between. This CDR3 has 15 amino acids. CDR1 and CDR2 (germline): SGHRS, YFSETQ. Written as DNA, the CDR3 is TGCGCCAGCAGCATCCAGGGAAGGTTCGGAGATACGCAGTATTTT. This codes for CASSIQGRFGDTQYF.

The V call is TRBV6-4, the J call TRBJ1-1; TRBD1 is a possible D gene (6 bases). The CDR3 has 14 residues. The V and J ends lost 6 bases and 1 base respectively, with 12 bases between them. Per germline, CDR1 MRHNA and CDR2 SNTAGT. This CDR3 is CASRFTGSNTEAFF. The DNA of the CDR3 is TGTGCCAGCAGATTTACAGGGTCGAACACTGAAGCTTTCTTT.